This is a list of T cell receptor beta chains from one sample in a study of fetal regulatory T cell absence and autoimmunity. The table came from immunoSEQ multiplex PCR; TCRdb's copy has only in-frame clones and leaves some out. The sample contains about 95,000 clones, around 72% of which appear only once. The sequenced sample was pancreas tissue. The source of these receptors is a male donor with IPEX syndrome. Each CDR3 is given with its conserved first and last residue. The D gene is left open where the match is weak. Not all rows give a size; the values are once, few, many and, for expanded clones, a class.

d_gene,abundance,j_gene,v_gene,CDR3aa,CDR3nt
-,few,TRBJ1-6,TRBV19,CASRPIRGRNSPLHF,TGTGCCAGTAGACCTATACGGGGCAGAAATTCACCCCTCCACTTT
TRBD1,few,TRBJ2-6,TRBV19,CAARQGDGANVLTF,TGTGCCGCGAGACAGGGCGATGGGGCCAACGTCCTGACTTTC
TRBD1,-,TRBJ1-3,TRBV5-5,CASSRTGAGNTIYF,TGTGCCAGCAGCCGGACAGGGGCTGGAAACACCATATATTTT
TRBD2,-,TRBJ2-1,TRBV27,CATGWASGYNEQFF,TGTGCCACCGGGTGGGCTAGCGGCTACAATGAGCAGTTCTTC
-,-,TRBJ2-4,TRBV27,CASSFSDRNIQYF,TGTGCCAGCAGTTTTTCGGACAGAAACATTCAGTACTTC
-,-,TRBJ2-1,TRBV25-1,CASSPTDIYNEQFF,TGTGCCAGCAGTCCCACGGACATCTACAATGAGCAGTTCTTC
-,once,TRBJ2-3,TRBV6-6,CASSGGADTQYF,TGTGCCAGCAGTGGTGGGGCAGATACGCAGTATTTT
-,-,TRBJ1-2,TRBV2,CASSQGGANYGYTF,TGTGCCAGCAGTCAAGGGGGGGCTAACTATGGCTACACCTTC
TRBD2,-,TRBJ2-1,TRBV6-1,CASSDASGGANEQFF,TGTGCCAGCAGTGATGCTAGCGGGGGGGCCAATGAGCAGTTCTTC
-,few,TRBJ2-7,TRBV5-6,CASSLQGPYEQYF,TGTGCCAGCAGCTTGCAGGGGCCCTACGAGCAGTACTTC